Following are 23 T cell receptor beta chains from one sample sequenced in a study of regulatory T cells in long-lasting Graves disease. Time point specified: newly diagnosed GD, antithyroid drugs for less than 3 months. Researchers made the TCR library from RNA that was extracted from PBMCs. CDR3 regions were amplified by Arm-PCR using iRepertoire HTBI primers to build TCR beta libraries. MiXCR, run by TCRdb on the multiplex PCR reads, gives a single entry per CDR3 protein. Seen here are fewer than 650,000 distinct CDR3 sequences, roughly a sixth observed once, and the top ten hold around 13%. These data also featured in a second study, about T cells in Graves' hyperthyroidism and ophthalmopathy.

Material: peripheral blood mononuclear cells (PBMCs), obtained at new diagnosis, from a patient treated with antithyroid drugs. The receptors were gathered from a man aged 18 to 30 with Graves disease.

This clonotype was seen ten or more times. This chain uses TRBV27 with TRBJ2-1; the D gene is possibly TRBD2 (7 bases). The CDR3 runs 13 residues. Germline CDR1 is MNHEY and CDR2 is SMNVEV (reference sequence). The ends were cut back, 8 bases at V and 6 bases at J, with 14 bases in the middle. The chain's CDR3 is CASYRGAGNEQFF. The CDR3 DNA reads as TGTGCCAGCTACCGGGGGGCTGGCAATGAGCAGTTCTTC.

This clonotype was counted many times. This chain links TRBV29-1 with TRBJ2-3; D uncertain. The germline V gene encodes CDR1 SQVTM and CDR2 ANQGSEA. The CDR3 has 13 amino acids. Trimming took off 1 base at V and 0 bases at J, with 5 bases between the two ends. The CDR3: CSVEVVSTDTQYF. DNA of the CDR3: TGCAGCGTTGAAGTAGTCAGCACAGATACGCAGTATTTT.

Only a few counts were recorded for this clonotype. The V call is TRBV6-1, the J call TRBJ2-5; D is uncertain. V was pared by 3 bases and J by 5 bases, with 10 bases between. Looked up from germline, CDR1 is MNHNS and CDR2 is SASEGT. The CDR3 extends over 13 amino acids. CDR3 residues: CASSDWARETQYF. In DNA, the CDR3 is TGTGCCAGCAGTGATTGGGCACGGGAGACCCAGTACTTC.

This clonotype was seen at least ten times. The chain links TRBV30 to TRBJ1-1, with D possibly TRBD1 on 6 matching bases. The V gene's germline CDR1 is GTSNPN and CDR2 SVGIG (reference sequence). The CDR3 totals 12 residues. The germline V and J ends were trimmed by 4 bases and 5 bases, with 11 bases remaining between them. DNA of the CDR3: TGTGCCTGGATTAGGGGGAGGACTGAAGCTTTCTTT. It is translated as CAWIRGRTEAFF.

This clonotype was recorded a few times. The chain joins TRBV30 to TRBJ2-4; 9 nucleotides align to TRBD2. The CDR3 has 15 amino acids. Looked up from germline, CDR1 is GTSNPN and CDR2 is SVGIG (reference sequence). With V trimmed by 1 base and J by 5 bases, 6 bases remained unmatched. CDR3 nucleotide sequence: TGTGCCTGGAGTGCCGCGGGAGGGCCCCAAAACATTCAGTACTTC. Amino acid sequence: CAWSAAGGPQNIQYF.

There are many counts of this clonotype. The chain couples TRBV20-1 to TRBJ2-7; tentatively, D is TRBD2 (6 bases). This CDR3 has 12 residues. V was cut by 4 bases and J by 2 bases, with 9 bases left in between. The germline V gene encodes CDR1 DFQATT and CDR2 SNEGSKA (reference sequence). The CDR3 DNA reads TGCAGTGCTACCGGGAGCGCCTACGAGCAGTACTTC. This codes for CSATGSAYEQYF.

This clonotype turned up a few times. A junction end diverges from the germline sequence, so it may reflect a read error. This chain joins TRBV11-1 and TRBJ2-1; 7 bases map to TRBD2. This CDR3 has 13 residues. Germline CDR1 SGHAT, CDR2 FQDESV (reference sequence). CDR3 region: CASSGGTIDEQFF. For the CDR3, the DNA is TGCGCCAGCAGCGGCGGGACTATCGATGAGCAGTTCTTC.

This clonotype was seen many times. The chain uses TRBV2 and TRBJ2-7; D assignment may be TRBD1 or TRBD2 (6 bases each). Trimming shortened V by 3 bases and J by 3 bases, and 9 bases separated the two germline ends. The CDR3 spans 13 residues. CDR1 is SNHLY, CDR2 FYNNEI, per germline. CDR3 loop: CASSDEGGYEQYF. The CDR3 nucleotides are TGTGCCAGCAGTGACGAGGGGGGCTACGAGCAGTACTTC.

The chain combines TRBV4-1 with TRBJ1-5; D is undetermined. Germline V gene sequence: CDR1 MGHRA, CDR2 YSYEKL. This CDR3 comprises 15 residues. The V end lost 2 bases, the J end lost 0 bases, and 8 bases lay between the germline ends. The CDR3 protein is CASSQLESSNQPQHF. The CDR3 DNA follows: TGCGCCAGCAGCCAATTAGAGAGTAGCAATCAGCCCCAGCATTTT.

This clonotype was detected many times. The J gene is TRBJ2-3, the V gene TRBV27; 11 positions agree with TRBD2. V trimming: 5 bases; J trimming: 9 bases; junction bases outside the gene matches: 13. Germline CDR1 and CDR2: MNHEY and SMNVEV (reference sequence). The CDR3 is 16 amino acids. The CDR3 protein is CASSPTGTSGLDTQYF. In DNA form, the CDR3 reads TGTGCCAGCAGTCCCACCGGGACTAGCGGTCTGGACACGCAGTATTTT.

The sample holds many counts of this clonotype. The chain is built from TRBV2 and TRBJ1-4; D not certain. CDR1 SNHLY and CDR2 FYNNEI come from the germline V gene. The CDR3 is made up of 13 amino acids. V was clipped by 5 bases and J by 11 bases, with 15 bases between them. The CDR3 region is CASSPGTDWKLFF. The CDR3 nucleotides are TGTGCCAGCAGTCCCGGCACTGATTGGAAACTGTTTTTT.

The V and J genes are TRBV5-6 and TRBJ1-1; D gene ambiguous. Germline CDR1 SGHDT, CDR2 YYEEEE. The CDR3 totals 15 residues. The V gene lost 2 bases and the J gene lost 1 base, with 12 bases spanning the gap. The CDR3, as DNA: TGTGCCAGCAGCTTTATTGCCGGCGAGAACACTGAAGCTTTCTTT. It is translated as CASSFIAGENTEAFF.

This clonotype was picked up many times. The rearrangement joins TRBV2 to TRBJ1-1; D is perhaps TRBD1 (6 bases). From germline, CDR1 is SNHLY and CDR2 FYNNEI. This CDR3 region has 13 residues. Trimming removed 10 bases at V and 0 bases at J, with 12 bases between. The CDR3: CATRDNVNTEAFF. Here the CDR3 DNA reads TGTGCCACCCGGGACAACGTGAACACTGAAGCTTTCTTT.

This clonotype showed up just a few times. A much more abundant neighbour one base away suggests this may be a read error. Since no conserved phenylalanine or tryptophan closes the CDR3, a read error is the likely cause. The rearrangement joins TRBV12-3 or TRBV12-4 to TRBJ1-5; D call uncertain. The CDR3 spans 14 residues. V was cut by 3 bases and J by 4 bases, with 10 bases left in between. The CDR3 region is CASSFEGENQPQHL. The DNA of the CDR3 is TGTGCCAGCAGTTTCGAGGGTGAGAATCAGCCCCAGCATCTT.

This clonotype occurred many times. The chain uses TRBV6-1 and TRBJ1-2; no definite D call. V lost 1 base and J lost 5, with 11 bases in between. This CDR3 is built from 14 residues. Per germline, CDR1 MNHNS and CDR2 SASEGT. As DNA, the CDR3 is TGTGCCAGCAGTGAAGTTATGGGGATTTATGGCTACACCTTC. Its translation is CASSEVMGIYGYTF.

This clonotype was observed at least ten times. This chain joins TRBV2 and TRBJ2-7, with D possibly being TRBD2 (5 bases). CDR1 is SNHLY, CDR2 FYNNEI, per germline. Trimming pared 0 bases from V and 7 bases from J, leaving 16 bases between. The CDR3 length is 15 residues. The CDR3: CASSEALTRSGEQYF. The CDR3 region has the DNA TGTGCCAGCAGTGAAGCGCTTACTAGGTCTGGGGAGCAGTACTTC.

This clonotype was picked up a small number of times. The V call is TRBV2, the J call TRBJ2-2, with D hard to call. This CDR3 contains 15 residues. The germline V gene encodes CDR1 SNHLY and CDR2 FYNNEI. The germline V and J ends were trimmed by 7 bases and 1 base, with 13 bases remaining between them. Here the CDR3 DNA reads TGTGCCAGCACCCCCTTCTCGGAGAACACCGGGGAGCTGTTTTTT. It is translated as CASTPFSENTGELFF.

This clonotype was recorded many times. The V call is TRBV18, the J call TRBJ2-2, with unresolved D. The CDR3 length is 15 residues. Trimming left V 3 bases short and J 4 bases short, with 12 bases between. Germline values: CDR1 KGHSH, CDR2 LQKENI. This CDR3 is CASSPRTEGTGELFF. DNA of the CDR3: TGTGCCAGCTCACCTCGGACGGAAGGCACCGGGGAGCTGTTTTTT.

This clonotype was observed at least ten times. V and J are TRBV20-1 and TRBJ2-5; 8 positions agree with TRBD2. Germline V lookup: CDR1 DFQATT, CDR2 SNEGSKA (reference sequence). This CDR3 contains 14 residues. V shed 5 bases, J shed 5 bases, and the junction held 10 bases outside the gene matches. CDR3 region: CSAPREAAGETQYF. CDR3 nucleotide sequence: TGCAGTGCTCCGCGGGAGGCCGCCGGGGAGACCCAGTACTTC.

This rearrangement joins TRBV28 to TRBJ1-2, with unresolved D. Germline CDR1 is MDHEN and CDR2 is SYDVKM. The CDR3 spans 13 residues. V gave up 5 bases and J gave up 8 bases, with 15 bases separating them. The chain's CDR3 is CASSRRASDGYTF. The CDR3 coding sequence is TGTGCCAGCAGTCGGAGAGCCTCGGACGGCTACACCTTC.

This clonotype has ten or more counts. The rearrangement uses TRBV18 and TRBJ1-1, with D possibly being TRBD1 (5 bases). Germline assignment: CDR1 KGHSH and CDR2 LQKENI. V gave up 3 bases and J gave up 0 bases, with 14 bases separating them. This CDR3 contains 16 residues. The CDR3: CASSPPGRPMNTEAFF. In nucleotides, the CDR3 is TGTGCCAGCTCACCGCCGGGACGGCCGATGAACACTGAAGCTTTCTTT.

This clonotype came up many times. One junction end disagrees with the germline gene, perhaps due to a read error. The rearrangement joins TRBV2 to TRBJ2-7, with 12 nucleotides matching TRBD2. CDR3 length: 11 amino acids. The germline V gene has CDR1 SNHLY and CDR2 FYNNEI. The CDR3 DNA reads TGTGCCAGCAGGGGACTAGCGGGCCTTCGCTTC. Protein sequence: CASRGLAGLRF.

The chain carries TRBV30 and TRBJ1-6; D remains unclear. Per the germline V gene, CDR1 is GTSNPN and CDR2 is SVGIG (reference sequence). CDR3 size: 14 residues. V was clipped by 2 bases and J by 14 bases, with 19 bases between them. CDR3 sequence reads: CAWSSGGTSVSLHF. In DNA, the CDR3 is TGTGCCTGGAGTTCGGGTGGCACATCGGTATCCCTCCACTTT.